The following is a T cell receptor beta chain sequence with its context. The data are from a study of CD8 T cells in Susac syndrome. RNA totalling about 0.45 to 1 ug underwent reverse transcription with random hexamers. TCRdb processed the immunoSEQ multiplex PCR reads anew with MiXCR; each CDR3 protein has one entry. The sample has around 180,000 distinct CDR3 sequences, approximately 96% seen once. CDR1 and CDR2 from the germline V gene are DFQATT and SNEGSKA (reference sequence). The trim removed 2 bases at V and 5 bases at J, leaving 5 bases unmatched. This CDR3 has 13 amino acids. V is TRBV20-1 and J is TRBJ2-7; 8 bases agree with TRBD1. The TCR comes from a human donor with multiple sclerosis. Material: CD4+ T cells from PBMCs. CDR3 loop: CSARMDRADEQYF. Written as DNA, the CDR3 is TGCAGTGCTAGAATGGACAGGGCGGACGAGCAGTACTTC.